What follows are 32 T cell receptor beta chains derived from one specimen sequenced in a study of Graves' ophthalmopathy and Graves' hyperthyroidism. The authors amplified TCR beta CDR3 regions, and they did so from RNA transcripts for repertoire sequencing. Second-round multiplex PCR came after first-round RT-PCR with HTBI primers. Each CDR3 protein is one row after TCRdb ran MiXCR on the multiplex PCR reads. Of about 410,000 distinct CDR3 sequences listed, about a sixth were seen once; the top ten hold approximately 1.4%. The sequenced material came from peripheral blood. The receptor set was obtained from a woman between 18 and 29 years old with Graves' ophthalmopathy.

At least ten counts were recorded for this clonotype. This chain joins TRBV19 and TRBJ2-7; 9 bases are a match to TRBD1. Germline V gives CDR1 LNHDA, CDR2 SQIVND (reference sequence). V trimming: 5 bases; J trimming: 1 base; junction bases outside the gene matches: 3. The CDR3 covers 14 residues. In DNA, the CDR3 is TGTGCCAGTAGTTGGGACAGGGCTTCCTACGAGCAGTACTTC. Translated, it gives CASSWDRASYEQYF.

The CDR3 protein is CASSATVGYTF. In DNA, the CDR3 is TGTGCCAGCAGTGCCACAGTAGGCTACACCTTC. The rearrangement links TRBV6-1 to TRBJ1-2; D unclear. The CDR3 loop spans 11 amino acids. The germline V gene has CDR1 MNHNS and CDR2 SASEGT. V gave up 4 bases and J gave up 8 bases, with 8 bases separating them.

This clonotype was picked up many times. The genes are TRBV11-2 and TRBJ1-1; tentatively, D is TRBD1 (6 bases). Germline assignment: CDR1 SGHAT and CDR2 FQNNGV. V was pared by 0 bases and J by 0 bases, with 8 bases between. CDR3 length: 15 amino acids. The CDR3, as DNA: TGTGCCAGCAGCTTAGAGGGACATATGAACACTGAAGCTTTCTTT. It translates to CASSLEGHMNTEAFF.

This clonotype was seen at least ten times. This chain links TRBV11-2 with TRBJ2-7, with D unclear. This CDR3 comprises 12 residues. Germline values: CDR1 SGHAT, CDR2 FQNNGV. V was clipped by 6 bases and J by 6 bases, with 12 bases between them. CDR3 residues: CASSHQSREQYF. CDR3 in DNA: TGTGCCAGCAGTCACCAGTCCCGCGAGCAGTACTTC.

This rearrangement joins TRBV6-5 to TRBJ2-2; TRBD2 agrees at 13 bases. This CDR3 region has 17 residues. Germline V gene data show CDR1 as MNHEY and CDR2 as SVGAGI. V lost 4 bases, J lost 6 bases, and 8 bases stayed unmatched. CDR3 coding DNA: TGTGCCAGCAGTTGGCCGGGACTAGCGGGATCCTCCGGGGAGCTGTTTTTT. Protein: CASSWPGLAGSSGELFF.

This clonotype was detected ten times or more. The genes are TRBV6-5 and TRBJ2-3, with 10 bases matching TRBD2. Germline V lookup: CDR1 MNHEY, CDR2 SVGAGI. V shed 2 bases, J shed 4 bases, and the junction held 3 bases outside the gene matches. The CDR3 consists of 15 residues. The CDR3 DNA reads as TGTGCCAGCAGTTACAGGGGGACTAGCGCAGATACGCAGTATTTT. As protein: CASSYRGTSADTQYF.

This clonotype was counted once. The CDR3 DNA sequence: TGTGCCAGCAGCGGACAGGGGAGCCACTCACCCCTCCACTTT. Amino acids: CASSGQGSHSPLHF. V and J are TRBV6-1 and TRBJ1-6, with 9 bases matching TRBD1. The CDR3 is 14 amino acids. J was trimmed by 10 bases and V by 6 bases; bases with no gene match: 7. CDR1 and CDR2 (germline): MNHNS, SASEGT.

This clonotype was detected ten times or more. The DNA for the CDR3 is TGTGCCAGCAGTTACTCGATTGGCAGGGAATCCAAAGAGACCCAGTACTTC. It translates to CASSYSIGRESKETQYF. The chain combines TRBV6-5 with TRBJ2-5, with D possibly matching TRBD1 (5 bases). The CDR3 consists of 17 residues. Germline V CDR1 and CDR2: MNHEY, SVGAGI. The V gene lost 0 bases and the J gene lost 3 bases, with 17 bases spanning the gap.

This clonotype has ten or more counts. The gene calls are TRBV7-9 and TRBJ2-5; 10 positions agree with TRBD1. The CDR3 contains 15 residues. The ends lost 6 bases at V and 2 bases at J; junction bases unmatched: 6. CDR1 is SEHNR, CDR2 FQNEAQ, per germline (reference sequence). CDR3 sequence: CASSYGQGGQETQYF. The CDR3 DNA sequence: TGTGCCAGCAGTTACGGACAGGGGGGGCAAGAGACCCAGTACTTC.

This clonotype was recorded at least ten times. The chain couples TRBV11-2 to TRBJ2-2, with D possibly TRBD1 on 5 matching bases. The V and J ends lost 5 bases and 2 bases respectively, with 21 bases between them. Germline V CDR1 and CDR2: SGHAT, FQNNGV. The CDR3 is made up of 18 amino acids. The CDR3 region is CASSPNSWGRDNTGELFF. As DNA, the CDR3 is TGTGCCAGCAGCCCTAACTCCTGGGGCAGGGATAACACCGGGGAGCTGTTTTTT.

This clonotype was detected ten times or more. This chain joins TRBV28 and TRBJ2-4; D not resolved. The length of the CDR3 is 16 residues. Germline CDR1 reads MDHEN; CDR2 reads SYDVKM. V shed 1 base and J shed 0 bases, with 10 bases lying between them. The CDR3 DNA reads TGTGCCAGCAGTTTATTTGGTGCGCTAGCCAAAAACATTCAGTACTTC. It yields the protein CASSLFGALAKNIQYF.

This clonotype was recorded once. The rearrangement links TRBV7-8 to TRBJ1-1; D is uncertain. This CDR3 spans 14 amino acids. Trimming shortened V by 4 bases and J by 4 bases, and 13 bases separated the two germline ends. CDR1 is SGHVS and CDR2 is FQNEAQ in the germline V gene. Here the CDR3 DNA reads TGTGCCAGCAGCTCCCGACAAGGTCCCACTGAAGCTTTCTTT. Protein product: CASSSRQGPTEAFF. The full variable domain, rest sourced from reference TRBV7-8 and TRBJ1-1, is GAGVSQSPRYKVAKRGQDVALRCDPISGHVSLFWYQQALGQGPEFLTYFQNEAQLDKSGLPSDRFFAERPEGSVSTLKIQRTQQEDSAVYLCASSSRQGPTEAFFGQGTRLTVV.

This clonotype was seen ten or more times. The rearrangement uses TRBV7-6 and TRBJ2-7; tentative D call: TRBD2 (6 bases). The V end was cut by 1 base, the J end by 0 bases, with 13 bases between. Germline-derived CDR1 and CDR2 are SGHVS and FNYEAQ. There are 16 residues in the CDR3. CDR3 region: CASSLVRGGGSYEQYF. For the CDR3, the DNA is TGTGCCAGCAGCTTAGTCCGTGGGGGAGGCTCCTACGAGCAGTACTTC. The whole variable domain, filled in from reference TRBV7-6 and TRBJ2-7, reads GAGVSQSPRYKVTKRGQDVALRCDPISGHVSLYWYRQALGQGPEFLTYFNYEAQQDKSGLPNDRFSAERPEGSISTLTIQRTEQRDSAMYRCASSLVRGGGSYEQYFGPGTRLTVT.

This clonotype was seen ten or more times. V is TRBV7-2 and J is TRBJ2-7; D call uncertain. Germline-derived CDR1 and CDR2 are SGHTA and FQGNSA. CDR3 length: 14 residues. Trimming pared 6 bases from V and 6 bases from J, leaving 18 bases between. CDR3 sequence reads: CASRPTGSRSEQYF. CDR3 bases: TGTGCCAGCAGGCCCACTGGATCTCGCTCCGAGCAGTACTTC.

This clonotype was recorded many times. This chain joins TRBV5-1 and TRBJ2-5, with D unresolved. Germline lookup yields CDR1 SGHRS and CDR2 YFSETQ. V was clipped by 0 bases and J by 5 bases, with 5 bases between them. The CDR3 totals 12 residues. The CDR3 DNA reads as TGCGCCAGCAGCTTGGTGGAGGAGACCCAGTACTTC. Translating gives CASSLVEETQYF.

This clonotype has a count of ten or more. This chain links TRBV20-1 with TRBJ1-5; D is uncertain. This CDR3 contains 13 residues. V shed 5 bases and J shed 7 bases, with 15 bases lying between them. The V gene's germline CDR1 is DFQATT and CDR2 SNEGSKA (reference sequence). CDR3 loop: CSAFPGHGQPQHF. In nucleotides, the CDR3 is TGCAGTGCTTTCCCTGGTCATGGCCAGCCCCAGCATTTT.

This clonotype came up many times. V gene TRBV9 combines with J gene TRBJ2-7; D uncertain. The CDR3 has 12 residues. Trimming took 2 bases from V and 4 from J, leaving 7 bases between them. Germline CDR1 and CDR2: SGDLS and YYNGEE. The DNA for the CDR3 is TGTGCCAGCAGCGTCAATGAGTACGAGCAGTACTTC. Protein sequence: CASSVNEYEQYF.

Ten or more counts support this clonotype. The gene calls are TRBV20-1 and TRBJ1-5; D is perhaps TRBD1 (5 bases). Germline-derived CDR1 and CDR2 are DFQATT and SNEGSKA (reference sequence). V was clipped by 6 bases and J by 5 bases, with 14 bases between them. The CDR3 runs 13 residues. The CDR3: CSAIQEGDQPQHF. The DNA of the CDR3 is TGCAGTGCCATACAGGAGGGCGATCAGCCCCAGCATTTT.

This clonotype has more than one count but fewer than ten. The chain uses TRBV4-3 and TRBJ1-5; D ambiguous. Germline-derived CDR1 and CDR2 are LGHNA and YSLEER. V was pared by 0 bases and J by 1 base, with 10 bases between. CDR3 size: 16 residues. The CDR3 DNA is TGCGCCAGCAGCCAAGATTACGGCATAAGCAATCAGCCCCAGCATTTT. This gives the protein CASSQDYGISNQPQHF.

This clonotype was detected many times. CDR3 nucleotide sequence: TGCAGCGTTGAAAGCGGGGAGTCCTACGAGCAGTACTTC. Amino acid sequence: CSVESGESYEQYF. The chain couples TRBV29-1 to TRBJ2-7; 7 nucleotides align to TRBD2. CDR1 is SQVTM, CDR2 ANQGSEA, per germline. The CDR3 contains 13 residues. The V gene end was trimmed by 2 bases and the J gene end by 1 base; junction bases not matched to a gene: 2.

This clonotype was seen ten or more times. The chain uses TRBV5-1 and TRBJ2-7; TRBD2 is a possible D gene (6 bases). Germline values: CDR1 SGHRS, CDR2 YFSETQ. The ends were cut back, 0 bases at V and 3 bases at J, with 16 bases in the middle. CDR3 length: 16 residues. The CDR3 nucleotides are TGCGCCAGCAGCTTGGTGCCGCTAGCGAAGGGCTACGAGCAGTACTTC. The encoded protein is CASSLVPLAKGYEQYF.

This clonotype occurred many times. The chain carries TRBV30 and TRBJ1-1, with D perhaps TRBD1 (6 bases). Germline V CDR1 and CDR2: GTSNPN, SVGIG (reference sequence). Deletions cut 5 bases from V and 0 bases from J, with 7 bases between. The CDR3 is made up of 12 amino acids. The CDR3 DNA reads TGTGCCTGGGGGGACATGAACACTGAAGCTTTCTTT. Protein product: CAWGDMNTEAFF.

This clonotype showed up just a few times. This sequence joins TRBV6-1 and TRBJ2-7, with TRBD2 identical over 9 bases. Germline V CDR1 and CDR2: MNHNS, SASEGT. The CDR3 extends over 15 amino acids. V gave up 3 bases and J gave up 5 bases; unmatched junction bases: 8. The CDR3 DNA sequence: TGTGCCAGCAGTGAGATAGCGGGAGTTCTCCACGAGCAGTACTTC. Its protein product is CASSEIAGVLHEQYF.

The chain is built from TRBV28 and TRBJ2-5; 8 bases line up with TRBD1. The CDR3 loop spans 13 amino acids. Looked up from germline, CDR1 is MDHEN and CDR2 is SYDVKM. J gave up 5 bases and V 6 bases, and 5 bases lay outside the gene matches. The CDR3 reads CASSNRGSETQYF. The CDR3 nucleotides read TGTGCCAGCAGCAACAGGGGGAGCGAGACCCAGTACTTC.

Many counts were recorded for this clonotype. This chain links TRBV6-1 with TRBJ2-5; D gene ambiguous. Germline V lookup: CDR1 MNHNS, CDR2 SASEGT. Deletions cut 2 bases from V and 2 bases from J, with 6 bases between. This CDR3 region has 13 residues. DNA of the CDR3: TGTGCCAGCAGTGAACGGTGGCAAGAGACCCAGTACTTC. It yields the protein CASSERWQETQYF.

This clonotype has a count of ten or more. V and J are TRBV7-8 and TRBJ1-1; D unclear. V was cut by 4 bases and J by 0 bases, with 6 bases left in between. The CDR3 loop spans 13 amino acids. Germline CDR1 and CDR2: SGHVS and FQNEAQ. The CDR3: CASSSLVNTEAFF. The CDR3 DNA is TGTGCCAGCAGCTCACTAGTGAACACTGAAGCTTTCTTT.

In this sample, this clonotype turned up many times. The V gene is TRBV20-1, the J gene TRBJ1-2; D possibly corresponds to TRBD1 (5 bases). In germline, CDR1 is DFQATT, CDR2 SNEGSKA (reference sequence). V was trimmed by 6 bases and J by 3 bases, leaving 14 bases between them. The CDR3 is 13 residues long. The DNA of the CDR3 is TGCAGTGCCTTCTCCCCGGGGGACTATGGCTACACCTTC. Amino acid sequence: CSAFSPGDYGYTF.

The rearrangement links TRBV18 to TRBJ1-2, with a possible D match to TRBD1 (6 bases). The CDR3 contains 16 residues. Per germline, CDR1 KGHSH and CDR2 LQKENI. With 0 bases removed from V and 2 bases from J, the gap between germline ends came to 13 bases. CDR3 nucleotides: TGTGCCAGCTCACCACCGTCAACAGGGTTGAACTATGGCTACACCTTC. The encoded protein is CASSPPSTGLNYGYTF. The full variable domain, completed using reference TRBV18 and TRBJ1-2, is NAGVMQNPRHLVRRRGQEARLRCSPMKGHSHVYWYRQLPEEGLKFMVYLQKENIIDESGMPKERFSAEFPKEGPSILRIQQVVRGDSAAYFCASSPPSTGLNYGYTFGSGTRLTVV.

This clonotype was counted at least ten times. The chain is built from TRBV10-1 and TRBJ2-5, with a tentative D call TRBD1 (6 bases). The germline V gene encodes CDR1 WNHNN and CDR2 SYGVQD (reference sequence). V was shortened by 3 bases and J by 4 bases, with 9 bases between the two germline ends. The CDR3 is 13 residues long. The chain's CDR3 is CASSDQGIETQYF. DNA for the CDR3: TGCGCCAGCAGTGACCAGGGGATAGAGACCCAGTACTTC.

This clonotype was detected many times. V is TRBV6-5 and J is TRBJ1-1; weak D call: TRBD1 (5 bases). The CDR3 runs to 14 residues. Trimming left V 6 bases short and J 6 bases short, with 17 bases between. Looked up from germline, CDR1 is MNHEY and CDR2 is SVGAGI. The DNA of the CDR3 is TGTGCCAGCAGGGGGACGGAAGATAGCTCTGAAGCTTTCTTT. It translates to CASRGTEDSSEAFF.

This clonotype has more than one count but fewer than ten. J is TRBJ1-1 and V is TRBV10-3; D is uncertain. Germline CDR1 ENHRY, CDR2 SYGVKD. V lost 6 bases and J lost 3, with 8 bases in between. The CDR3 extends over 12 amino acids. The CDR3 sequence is CAIRIEDTEAFF. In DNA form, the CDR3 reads TGTGCCATCAGGATAGAAGACACTGAAGCTTTCTTT.

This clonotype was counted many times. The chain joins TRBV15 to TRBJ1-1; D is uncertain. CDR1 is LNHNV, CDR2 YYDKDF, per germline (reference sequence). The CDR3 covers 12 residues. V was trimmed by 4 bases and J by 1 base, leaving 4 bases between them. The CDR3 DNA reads TGTGCCACCAGCACAGAGAACACTGAAGCTTTCTTT. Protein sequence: CATSTENTEAFF. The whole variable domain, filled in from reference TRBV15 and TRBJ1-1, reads DAMVIQNPRYQVTQFGKPVTLSCSQTLNHNVMYWYQQKSSQAPKLLFHYYDKDFNNEADTPDNFQSRRPNTSFCFLDIRSPGLGDTAMYLCATSTENTEAFFGQGTRLTVV.